This T cell receptor beta chain was retrieved from a study of TIL therapy for anti-PD-1-resistant metastatic lung cancer. Overall study context: Tumors carried a median roughly 1.5 non-synonymous mutations per megabase.

Time point denoted: pre-treatment sample, taken before nivolumab and TIL therapy. This was the immunoSEQ v3 assay. Clones were read by immunoSEQ multiplex PCR, and TCRdb kept only the in-frame ones, dropping some. The table includes more than 45,000 clones, less than 85% detected once. Germline V lookup: CDR1 SGHRS, CDR2 YFSETQ. The CDR3 loop spans 14 amino acids. V shed 4 bases, J shed 6 bases, and the junction held 5 bases outside the gene matches. Source: blood, taken at baseline. The clonotype was recovered from a person between 25 and 80 years old with non-small cell lung cancer. This chain joins TRBV5-1 and TRBJ2-7, with 12 bases identical to TRBD2. CDR3 loop: CASSRLAGEPEQYF. In nucleotides, the CDR3 is TGCGCCAGCAGCAGACTAGCGGGAGAACCCGAGCAGTACTTC.